The subject of this entry is one TCR beta chain. The sample originates from a study of OX40 agonist ivuxolimab in advanced cancers. Libraries were prepared by immunoSEQ multiplex PCR; TCRdb keeps only in-frame clonotypes and omits some of them. The table records about 73,000 clones, around 84% of them present only once. The origin of this receptor is an adult with an advanced solid tumor such as melanoma, head and neck, liver or kidney cancer. Sample: CD4+ or CD8+ T cells sorted from blood, taken in a trial of the OX40 agonist ivuxolimab.

The CDR3, as DNA: TGTGCCAGCAGCCCATCGACGGTGAGGGAGGTGCCCCAGCATTTT. The encoded protein is CASSPSTVREVPQHF. The chain is built from TRBV7-8 and TRBJ1-5; D is ambiguous. Germline loops: CDR1 SGHVS, CDR2 FQNEAQ. V was trimmed by 5 bases and J by 9 bases, leaving 20 bases between them. The CDR3 consists of 15 residues.